The next 5 T cell receptor beta chains were all read from a single sample in a study of immune heterogeneity within non-small cell lung tumors. Template material for each sample was 600 ng of bulk tumor genomic DNA. Biopsies, several per primary tumor and spaced far apart, were collected during surgery. Samples came from untreated patients having curative surgery for newly diagnosed non-small cell lung cancer. Multiplex PCR employing 32 V and 13 J primers generated amplicons of the TCR beta CDR3. Each CDR3 protein is one row after TCRdb ran MiXCR on the multiplex PCR reads. The data contain about 2,900 distinct CDR3 sequences, 40% to 50% of them seen just once; the ten biggest clones take up 22%. The specimen was lung tumor tissue. Receptor source: a woman aged 50 to 65 with non-small cell lung cancer.

By sample share, this clonotype is large. The CDR3 region is CASSRTSGVAYEQYF. The CDR3 bases are TGTGCCAGCAGCAGGACTAGCGGGGTCGCCTACGAGCAGTACTTC. The V call is TRBV9, the J call TRBJ2-7, with 12 bases that match TRBD2. The germline gives CDR1 SGDLS, CDR2 YYNGEE. J gave up 2 bases and V 4 bases, and 4 bases lay outside the gene matches. This CDR3 contains 15 residues. The whole variable domain, filled in from reference TRBV9 and TRBJ2-7, reads DSGVTQTPKHLITATGQRVTLRCSPRSGDLSVYWYQQSLDQGLQFLIQYYNGEERAKGNILERFSAQQFPDLHSELNLSSLELGDSALYFCASSRTSGVAYEQYFGPGTRLTVT.

This clonotype is deemed medium-sized. This rearrangement joins TRBV6-2 or TRBV6-3 to TRBJ2-1, with 8 bases matching TRBD1. This CDR3 has 15 residues. CDR1 MNHEY and CDR2 SVGEGT come from the germline V gene. V was pared by 6 bases and J by 4 bases, with 8 bases of the junction left unmatched. Written as DNA, the CDR3 is TGTGCCAGCAGGCCAGGGGGCTTGATTTACAATGAGCAGTTCTTC. Translated, it gives CASRPGGLIYNEQFF.

The gene calls are TRBV6-1 and TRBJ1-5; no clear D. The germline V gene has CDR1 MNHNS and CDR2 SASEGT. The CDR3 spans 14 residues. Between the trimmed V and J ends, which lost 8 bases and 2 bases, there was a span of 13 bases. The CDR3 region has the DNA TGTGCCAGCCGATCTCGGGCGGGCAATCAGCCCCAGCATTTT. Encoded protein: CASRSRAGNQPQHF.

This clonotype qualifies as medium-sized. CDR3 region: CSASFVNNQPQHF. DNA for the CDR3: TGCAGTGCTAGCTTTGTTAACAATCAGCCCCAGCATTTT. The chain carries TRBV20-1 and TRBJ1-5, with D unresolved. The CDR3 has 13 amino acids. CDR1 is DFQATT, CDR2 SNEGSKA, per germline (reference sequence). V lost 3 bases and J 3 bases, leaving 9 bases between the germline ends.

This clonotype was observed a single time. This chain uses TRBV9 with TRBJ1-4, with D unclear. From germline, CDR1 is SGDLS and CDR2 YYNGEE. The CDR3 contains 18 residues. Trimming removed 0 bases at V and 7 bases at J, with 22 bases between. In nucleotides, the CDR3 is TGTGCCAGCAGCGTAGGTGGAGGTGGGTCCGAACTCGGTGAAAAACTGTTTTTT. Its protein is CASSVGGGGSELGEKLFF.